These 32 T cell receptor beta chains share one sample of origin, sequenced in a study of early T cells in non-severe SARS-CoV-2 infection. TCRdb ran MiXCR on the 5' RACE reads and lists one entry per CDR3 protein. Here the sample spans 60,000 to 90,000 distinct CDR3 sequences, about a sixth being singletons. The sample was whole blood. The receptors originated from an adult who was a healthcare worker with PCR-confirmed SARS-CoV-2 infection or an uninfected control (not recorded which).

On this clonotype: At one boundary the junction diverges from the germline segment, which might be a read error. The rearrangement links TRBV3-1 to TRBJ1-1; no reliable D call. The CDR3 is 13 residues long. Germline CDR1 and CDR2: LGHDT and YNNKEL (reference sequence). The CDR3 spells CASRQEKYTEAFF. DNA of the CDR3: TGTGCCAGCAGACAAGAAAAATACACTGAAGCTTTCTTT.

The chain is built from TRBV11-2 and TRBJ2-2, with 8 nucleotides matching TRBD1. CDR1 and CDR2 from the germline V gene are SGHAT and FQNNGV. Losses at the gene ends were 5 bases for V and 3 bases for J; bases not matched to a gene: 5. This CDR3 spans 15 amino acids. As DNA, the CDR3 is TGTGCCAGCAGCCGCCTACAGGGGGACACCGGGGAGCTGTTTTTT. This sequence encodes CASSRLQGDTGELFF. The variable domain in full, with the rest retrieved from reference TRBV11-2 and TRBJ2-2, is EAGVAQSPRYKIIEKRQSVAFWCNPISGHATLYWYQQILGQGPKLLIQFQNNGVVDDSQLPKDRFSAERLKGVDSTLKIQPAKLEDSAVYLCASSRLQGDTGELFFGEGSRLTVL.

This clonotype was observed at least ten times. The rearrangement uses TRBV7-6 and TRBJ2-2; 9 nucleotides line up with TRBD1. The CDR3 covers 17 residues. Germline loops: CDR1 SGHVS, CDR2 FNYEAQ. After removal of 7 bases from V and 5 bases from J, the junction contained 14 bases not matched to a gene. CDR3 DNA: TGTGCCAGCACCTTTCCACCACAGGGGGCGGTTACCGGGGAGCTGTTTTTT. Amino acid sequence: CASTFPPQGAVTGELFF. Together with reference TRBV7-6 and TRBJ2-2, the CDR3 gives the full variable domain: GAGVSQSPRYKVTKRGQDVALRCDPISGHVSLYWYRQALGQGPEFLTYFNYEAQQDKSGLPNDRFSAERPEGSISTLTIQRTEQRDSAMYRCASTFPPQGAVTGELFFGEGSRLTVL.

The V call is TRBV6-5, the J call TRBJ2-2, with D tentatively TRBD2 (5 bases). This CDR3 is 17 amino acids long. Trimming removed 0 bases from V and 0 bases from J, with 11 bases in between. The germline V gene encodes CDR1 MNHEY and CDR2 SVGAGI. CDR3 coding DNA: TGTGCCAGCAGTTACTCAACCCTCGGGGCGAACACCGGGGAGCTGTTTTTT. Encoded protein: CASSYSTLGANTGELFF.

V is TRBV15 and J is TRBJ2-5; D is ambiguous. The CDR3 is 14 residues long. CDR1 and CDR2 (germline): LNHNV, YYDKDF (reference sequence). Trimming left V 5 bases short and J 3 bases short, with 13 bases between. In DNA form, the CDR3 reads TGTGCCACCAGCTTCCAGCGTTGGGAAGAGACCCAGTACTTC. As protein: CATSFQRWEETQYF.

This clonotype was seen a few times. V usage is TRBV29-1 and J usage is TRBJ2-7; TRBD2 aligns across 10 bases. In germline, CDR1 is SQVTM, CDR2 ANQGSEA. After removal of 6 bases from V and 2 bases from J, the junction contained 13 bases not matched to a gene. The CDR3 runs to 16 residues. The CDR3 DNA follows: TGCAGCGTAGGCCACCAGCGGGGGGGCCCTCCCTACGAGCAGTACTTC. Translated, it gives CSVGHQRGGPPYEQYF.

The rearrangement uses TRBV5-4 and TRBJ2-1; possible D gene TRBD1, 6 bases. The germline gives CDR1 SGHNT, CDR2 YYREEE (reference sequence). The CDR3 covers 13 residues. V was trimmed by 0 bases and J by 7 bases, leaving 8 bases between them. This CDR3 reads CASSLAQGNEQFF. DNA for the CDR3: TGTGCCAGCAGCTTGGCACAGGGAAATGAGCAGTTCTTC.

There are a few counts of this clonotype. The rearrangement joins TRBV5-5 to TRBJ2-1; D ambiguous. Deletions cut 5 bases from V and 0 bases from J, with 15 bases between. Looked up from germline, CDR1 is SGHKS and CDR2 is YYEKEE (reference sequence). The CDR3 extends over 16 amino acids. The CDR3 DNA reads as TGTGCCAGCAGTTCCACCTCATTGAGCTCCTACAATGAGCAGTTCTTC. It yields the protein CASSSTSLSSYNEQFF.

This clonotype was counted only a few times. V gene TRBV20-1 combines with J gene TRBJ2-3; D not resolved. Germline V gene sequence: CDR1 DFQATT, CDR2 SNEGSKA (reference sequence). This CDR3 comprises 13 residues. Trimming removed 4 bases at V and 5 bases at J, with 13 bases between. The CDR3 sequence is CSATGGSIDTQYF. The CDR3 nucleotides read TGCAGTGCTACCGGTGGCTCAATAGATACGCAGTATTTT.

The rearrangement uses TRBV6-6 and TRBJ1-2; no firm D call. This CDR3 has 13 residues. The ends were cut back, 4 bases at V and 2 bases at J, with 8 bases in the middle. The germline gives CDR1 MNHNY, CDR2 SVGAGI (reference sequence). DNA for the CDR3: TGTGCCAGCAGTTTGGACCCAAACTATGGCTACACCTTC. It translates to CASSLDPNYGYTF.

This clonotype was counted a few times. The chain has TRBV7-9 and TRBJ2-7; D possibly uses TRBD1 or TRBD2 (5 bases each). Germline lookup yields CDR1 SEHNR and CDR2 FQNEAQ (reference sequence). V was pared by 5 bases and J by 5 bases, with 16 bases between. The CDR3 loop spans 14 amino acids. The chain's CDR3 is CASSTPGPGHEQYF. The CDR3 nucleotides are TGTGCCAGCAGCACTCCGGGACCAGGCCACGAGCAGTACTTC.

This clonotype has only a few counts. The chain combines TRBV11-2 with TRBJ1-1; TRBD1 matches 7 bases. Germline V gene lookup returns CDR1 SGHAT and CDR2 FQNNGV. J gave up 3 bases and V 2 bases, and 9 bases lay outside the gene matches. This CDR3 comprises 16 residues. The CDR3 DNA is TGTGCCAGCAGCTTACGGCCCACAGGGGTCGACACTGAAGCTTTCTTT. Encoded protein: CASSLRPTGVDTEAFF.

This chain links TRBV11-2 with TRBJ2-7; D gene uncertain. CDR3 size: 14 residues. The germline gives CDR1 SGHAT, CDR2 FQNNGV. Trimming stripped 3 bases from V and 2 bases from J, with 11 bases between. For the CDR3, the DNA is TGTGCCAGCAGCTTTGGGCTAGAGGCCTACGAGCAGTACTTC. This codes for CASSFGLEAYEQYF.

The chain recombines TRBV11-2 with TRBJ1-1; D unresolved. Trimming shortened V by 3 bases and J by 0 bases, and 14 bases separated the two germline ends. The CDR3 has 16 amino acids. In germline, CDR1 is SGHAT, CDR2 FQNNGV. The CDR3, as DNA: TGTGCCAGCAGCTTTTTCCTGCACCCCATGAACACTGAAGCTTTCTTT. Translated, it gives CASSFFLHPMNTEAFF.

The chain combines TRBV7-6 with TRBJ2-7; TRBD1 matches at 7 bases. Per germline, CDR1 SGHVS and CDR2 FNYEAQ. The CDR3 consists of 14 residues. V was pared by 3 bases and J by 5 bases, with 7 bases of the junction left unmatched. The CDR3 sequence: CASSFRGQSDEQYF. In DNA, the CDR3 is TGTGCCAGCAGCTTTCGGGGACAGTCAGACGAGCAGTACTTC.

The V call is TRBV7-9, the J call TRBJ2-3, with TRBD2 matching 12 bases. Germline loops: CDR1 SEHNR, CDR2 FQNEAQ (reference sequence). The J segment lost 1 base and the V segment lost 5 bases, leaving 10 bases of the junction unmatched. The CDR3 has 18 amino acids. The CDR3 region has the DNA TGTGCCAGCAGCATAACTAGCGGGAGGCCGTGGGGCACAGATACGCAGTATTTT. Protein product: CASSITSGRPWGTDTQYF.

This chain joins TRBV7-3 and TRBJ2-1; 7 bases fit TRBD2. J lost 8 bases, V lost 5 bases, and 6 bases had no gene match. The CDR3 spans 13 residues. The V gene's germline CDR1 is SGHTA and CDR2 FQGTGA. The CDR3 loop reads CASSPGLVHEQFF. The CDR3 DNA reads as TGTGCCAGCAGCCCAGGACTAGTCCATGAGCAGTTCTTC.

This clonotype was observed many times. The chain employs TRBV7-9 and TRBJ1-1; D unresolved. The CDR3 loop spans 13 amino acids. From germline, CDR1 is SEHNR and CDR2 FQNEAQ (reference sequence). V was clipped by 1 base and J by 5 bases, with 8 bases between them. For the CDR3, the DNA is TGTGCCAGCAGCTTAGTCCCAGTAACTGAAGCTTTCTTT. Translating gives CASSLVPVTEAFF.

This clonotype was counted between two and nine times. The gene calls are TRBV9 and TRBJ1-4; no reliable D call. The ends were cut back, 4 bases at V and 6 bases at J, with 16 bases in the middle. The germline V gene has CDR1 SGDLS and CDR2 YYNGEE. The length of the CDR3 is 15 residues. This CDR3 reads CASSYPSGGDEKLFF. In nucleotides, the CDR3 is TGTGCCAGCAGCTATCCGTCCGGTGGAGATGAAAAACTGTTTTTT.

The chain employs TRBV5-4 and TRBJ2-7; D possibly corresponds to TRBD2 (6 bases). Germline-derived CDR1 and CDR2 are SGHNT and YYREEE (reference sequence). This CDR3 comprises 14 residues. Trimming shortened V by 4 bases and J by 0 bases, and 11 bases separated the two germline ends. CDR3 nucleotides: TGTGCCAGCAGCCGGGACTTGTTCTCCTACGAGCAGTACTTC. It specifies CASSRDLFSYEQYF.

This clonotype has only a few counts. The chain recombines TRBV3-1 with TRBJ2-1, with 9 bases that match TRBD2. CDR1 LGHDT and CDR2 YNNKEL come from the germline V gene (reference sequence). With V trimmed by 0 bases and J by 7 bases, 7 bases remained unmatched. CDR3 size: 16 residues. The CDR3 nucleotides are TGTGCCAGCAGCCAAGAACTCCAGCGGGAGGCGAATGAGCAGTTCTTC. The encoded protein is CASSQELQREANEQFF.

The CDR3: CASSFPWGGQVYEQYF. Written as DNA, the CDR3 is TGTGCCAGCAGTTTTCCCTGGGGGGGGCAGGTTTACGAGCAGTACTTC. V and J are TRBV27 and TRBJ2-7, with a possible D match to TRBD2 (7 bases). This CDR3 has 16 amino acids. Germline assignment: CDR1 MNHEY and CDR2 SMNVEV (reference sequence). V shed 3 bases and J shed 4 bases, with 19 bases lying between them.

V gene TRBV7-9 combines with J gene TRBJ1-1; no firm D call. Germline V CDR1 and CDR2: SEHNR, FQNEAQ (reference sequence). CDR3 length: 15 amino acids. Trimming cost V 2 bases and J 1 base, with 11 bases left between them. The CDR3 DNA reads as TGTGCCAGCAGCTTATCTGCGGGAGCGAACACTGAAGCTTTCTTT. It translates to CASSLSAGANTEAFF. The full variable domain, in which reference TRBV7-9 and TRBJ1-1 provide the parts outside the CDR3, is DTGVSQNPRHKITKRGQNVTFRCDPISEHNRLYWYRQTLGQGPEFLTYFQNEAQLEKSRLLSDRFSAERPKGSFSTLEIQRTEQGDSAMYLCASSLSAGANTEAFFGQGTRLTVV.

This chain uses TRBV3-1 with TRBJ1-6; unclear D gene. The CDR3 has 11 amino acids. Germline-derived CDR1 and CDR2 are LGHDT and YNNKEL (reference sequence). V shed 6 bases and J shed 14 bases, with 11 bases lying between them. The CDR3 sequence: CASSPGEALHF. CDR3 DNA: TGTGCCAGCAGTCCCGGGGAAGCCCTCCACTTT. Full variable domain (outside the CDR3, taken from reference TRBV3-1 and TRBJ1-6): DTAVSQTPKYLVTQMGNDKSIKCEQNLGHDTMYWYKQDSKKFLKIMFSYNNKELIINETVPNRFSPKSPDKAHLNLHINSLELGDSAVYFCASSPGEALHFGNGTRLTVT.

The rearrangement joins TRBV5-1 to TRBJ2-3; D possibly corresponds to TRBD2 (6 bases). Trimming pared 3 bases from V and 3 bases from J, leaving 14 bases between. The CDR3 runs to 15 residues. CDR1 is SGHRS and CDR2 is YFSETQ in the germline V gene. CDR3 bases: TGCGCCAGCAGCTCAACTAGCCTACCTACAGATACGCAGTATTTT. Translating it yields CASSSTSLPTDTQYF. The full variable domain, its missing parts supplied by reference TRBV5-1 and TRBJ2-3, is KAGVTQTPRYLIKTRGQQVTLSCSPISGHRSVSWYQQTPGQGLQFLFEYFSETQRNKGNFPGRFSGRQFSNSRSEMNVSTLELGDSALYLCASSSTSLPTDTQYFGPGTRLTVL.

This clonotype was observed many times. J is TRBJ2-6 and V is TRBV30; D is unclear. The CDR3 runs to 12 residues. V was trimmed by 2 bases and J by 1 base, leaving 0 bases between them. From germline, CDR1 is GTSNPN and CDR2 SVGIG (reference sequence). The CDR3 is CAWSSGANVLTF. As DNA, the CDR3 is TGTGCCTGGAGTTCTGGGGCCAACGTCCTGACTTTC.

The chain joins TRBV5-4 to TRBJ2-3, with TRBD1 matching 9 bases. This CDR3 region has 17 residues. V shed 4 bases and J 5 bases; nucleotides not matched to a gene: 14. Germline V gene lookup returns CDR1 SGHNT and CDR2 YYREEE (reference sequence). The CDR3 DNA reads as TGTGCCAGCAGCATCCCCTTAGACAGGGGGGTCCGAGATACGCAGTATTTT. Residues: CASSIPLDRGVRDTQYF.

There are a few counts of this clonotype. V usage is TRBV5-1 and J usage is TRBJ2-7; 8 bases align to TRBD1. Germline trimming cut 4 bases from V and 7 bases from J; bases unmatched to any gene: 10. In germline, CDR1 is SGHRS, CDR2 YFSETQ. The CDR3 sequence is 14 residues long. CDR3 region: CASSVRQGTGEQYF. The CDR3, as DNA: TGCGCCAGCAGCGTCCGACAGGGGACAGGAGAGCAGTACTTC.

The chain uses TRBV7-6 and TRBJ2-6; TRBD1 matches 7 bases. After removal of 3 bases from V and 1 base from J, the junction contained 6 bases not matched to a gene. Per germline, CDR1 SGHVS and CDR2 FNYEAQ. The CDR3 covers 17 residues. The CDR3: CASSLYATGSGANVLTF. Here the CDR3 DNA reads TGTGCCAGCAGCTTGTACGCGACAGGGTCTGGGGCCAACGTCCTGACTTTC.

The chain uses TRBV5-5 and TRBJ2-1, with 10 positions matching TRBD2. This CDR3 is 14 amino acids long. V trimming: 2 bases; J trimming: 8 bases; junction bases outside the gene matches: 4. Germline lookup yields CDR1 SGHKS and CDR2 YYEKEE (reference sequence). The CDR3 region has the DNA TGTGCCAGCAGCTTTCTAGCGGGAGCCCATGAGCAGTTCTTC. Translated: CASSFLAGAHEQFF.

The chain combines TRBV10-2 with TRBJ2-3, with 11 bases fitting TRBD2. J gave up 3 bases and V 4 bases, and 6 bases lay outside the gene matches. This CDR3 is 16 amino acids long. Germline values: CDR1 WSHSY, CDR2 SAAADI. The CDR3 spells CASSGLAGGQTDTQYF. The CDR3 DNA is TGCGCCAGCAGTGGTCTAGCGGGAGGACAAACAGATACGCAGTATTTT.

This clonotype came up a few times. CDR3 residues: CASRRTGGAGYTF. DNA of the CDR3: TGTGCCAGCAGACGGACAGGGGGCGCGGGCTACACCTTC. The genes are TRBV6-5 and TRBJ1-2; 11 nucleotides match TRBD1. This CDR3 is 13 amino acids long. CDR1 and CDR2 (germline): MNHEY, SVGAGI. Trimming at V came to 6 bases and at J to 8 bases, leaving 5 bases not matched to a gene.